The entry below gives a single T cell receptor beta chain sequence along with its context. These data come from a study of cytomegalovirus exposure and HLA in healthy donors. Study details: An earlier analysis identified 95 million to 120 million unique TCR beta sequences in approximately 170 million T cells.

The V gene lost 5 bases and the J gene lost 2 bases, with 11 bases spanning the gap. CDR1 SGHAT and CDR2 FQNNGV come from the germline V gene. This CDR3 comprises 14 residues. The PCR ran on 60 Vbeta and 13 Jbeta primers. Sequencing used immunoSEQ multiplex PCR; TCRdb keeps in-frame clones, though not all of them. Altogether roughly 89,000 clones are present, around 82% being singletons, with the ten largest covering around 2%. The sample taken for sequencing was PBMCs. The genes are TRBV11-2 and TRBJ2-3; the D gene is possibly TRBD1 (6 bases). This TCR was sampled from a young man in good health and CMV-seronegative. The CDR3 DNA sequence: TGTGCCAGCAGCCCCGGACAGCCCACAGATACGCAGTATTTT. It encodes CASSPGQPTDTQYF.